The clone carrying this TCR delta chain has a count of ten or more. A read error may account for a junction end that differs from germline. Vgamma9/Vdelta2+ and Vdelta2-negative gammadelta T cells were flow-sorted from PBMC for bulk sequencing. The data originate from a study of γδ T cells in repeated Plasmodium falciparum infection. TCRdb repeated clone calling on the multiplex PCR reads with CATT. The table records about 48,000 delta-chain clones, 1.6% of them present only once. CDR3 size: 28 residues. Germline CDR1 TSWWSYY, CDR2 QGS. Sequenced sample: gamma-delta T cells from blood. The V gene is TRDV1, the J gene TRDJ1, with 7 bases fitting TRDD2. The clonotype originates from a pool of human donors (malaria-infected and uninfected, not separated). The CDR3, as DNA: TGTGCTCTTGGGGACTCTGAGGGTGCACCCAGTAGCCTTCCTCCTTGGGGTTCTCCCGGGGGTCCCACCGATAAACCCATCTTT. Translating it yields CALGDSEGAPSSLPPWGSPGGPTDKPIF.